The 9 T cell receptor beta chains given below trace back to one sample, sequenced in a study of blood T cell repertoires in COVID-19. This table comes from immunoSEQ multiplex PCR, and its TCRdb copy is limited to in-frame clones, with some not included. The sample lists roughly 390,000 clones, around 87% occurring once. The material sequenced was peripheral blood. These receptors were taken from a woman in her 30s with COVID-19, enrolled during active disease.

V usage is TRBV18 and J usage is TRBJ2-7, with a possible D match to TRBD2 (6 bases). The CDR3 spans 13 residues. V was pared by 5 bases and J by 3 bases, with 11 bases between. Per the germline V gene, CDR1 is KGHSH and CDR2 is LQKENI. The CDR3 DNA sequence: TGTGCCAGCTCATTAGCTAGCGACTACGAGCAGTACTTC. Protein product: CASSLASDYEQYF.

This clone was seen only once. The V call is TRBV19, the J call TRBJ1-5; the D gene is possibly TRBD1 (5 bases). V lost 6 bases to trimming and J lost 0 bases, with 9 bases between them. CDR3 length: 14 amino acids. CDR1 is LNHDA and CDR2 is SQIVND in the germline V gene (reference sequence). The CDR3 sequence: CASRTAYSNQPQHF. The CDR3 region has the DNA TGTGCCAGTAGGACAGCTTATAGCAATCAGCCCCAGCATTTT.

The rearrangement uses TRBV6-5 and TRBJ1-1; weak D call: TRBD1 (5 bases). Germline CDR1 is MNHEY and CDR2 is SVGAGI. CDR3 length equals 14 residues. V was cut by 4 bases and J by 4 bases, with 13 bases left in between. The CDR3 spells CASSFVGGSTEAFF. CDR3 DNA: TGTGCCAGCAGTTTCGTCGGGGGGAGCACTGAAGCTTTCTTT.

This chain uses TRBV7-6 with TRBJ1-2; D not certain. Trimming left V 1 base short and J 0 bases short, with 9 bases between. Germline V gene sequence: CDR1 SGHVS, CDR2 FNYEAQ. There are 15 residues in the CDR3. CDR3 in amino acids: CASSLGGSSNYGYTF. The DNA for the CDR3 is TGTGCCAGCAGCTTAGGAGGGAGTTCTAACTATGGCTACACCTTC.

The chain couples TRBV21-1 to TRBJ2-7; the D segment call TRBD2 is taken from the table without a DNA check. TRBV21-1 is a pseudogene. This CDR3 spans 14 amino acids. In nucleotides, the CDR3 is TGTGCCAGCAGTCACAGCGGGAGTAGCAACGAGCAGTACTTC. Translation: CASSHSGSSNEQYF.

This rearrangement joins TRBV28 to TRBJ2-1; no firm D call. CDR1 is MDHEN and CDR2 is SYDVKM in the germline V gene. V was shortened by 10 bases and J by 0 bases, with 16 bases between the two germline ends. The CDR3 runs 15 residues. The DNA for the CDR3 is TGTGCCACCAAAGCTTCCCCGAGCTCCTACAATGAGCAGTTCTTC. Its translation is CATKASPSSYNEQFF.

V and J are TRBV5-1 and TRBJ1-1; TRBD1 might be the D (5 bases). The length of the CDR3 is 15 residues. Germline lookup yields CDR1 SGHRS and CDR2 YFSETQ. The V end lost 1 base, the J end lost 2 bases, and 12 bases lay between the germline ends. The chain's CDR3 is CASSLSGVSNTEAFF. DNA for the CDR3: TGCGCCAGCAGCTTGTCGGGGGTGAGCAACACTGAAGCTTTCTTT.

The J gene is TRBJ1-6, the V gene TRBV28; 7 bases fit TRBD1. Germline-derived CDR1 and CDR2 are MDHEN and SYDVKM. V lost 6 bases to trimming and J lost 6 bases; unmatched junction nucleotides: 5. This CDR3 comprises 14 residues. As DNA, the CDR3 is TGTGCCAGCAGGGGGCAGGGGGTTAATTCACCCCTCCACTTT. It specifies CASRGQGVNSPLHF.

This chain connects TRBV29-1 to TRBJ2-7; no reliable D call. CDR1 and CDR2 from the germline V gene are SQVTM and ANQGSEA. CDR3 length: 12 residues. The V and J ends lost 5 bases and 0 bases respectively, with 8 bases between them. The CDR3 region is CSVRNSSYEQYF. The CDR3 DNA follows: TGCAGCGTTAGGAACAGCTCCTACGAGCAGTACTTC.